Ten or more counts support the clone carrying this T cell receptor beta chain. Its antigen is still unknown. CDR3 length equals 13 residues. V shed 7 bases and J 3 bases; nucleotides not matched to a gene: 8. Looked up from germline, CDR1 is DFQATT and CDR2 is SNEGSKA (reference sequence). This entry belongs to a study of glioma-infiltrating T cells. General study findings and limits: Tissue and blood shared very few CDR3 sequences. Above-expected tissue-blood divergence occurred in all gliomas, most in low-grade ones.

Amplification of TCR alpha and beta CDR3 regions from RNA used iRepertoire nested multiplex PCR. One-step reverse transcription and amplification started from around 100-400 ng of tissue mRNA or PBMC total RNA. TCRdb independently ran MiXCR on the multiplex PCR reads; one entry per CDR3 protein. The data show 40,000 or so distinct CDR3 sequences, under 25% seen once. This TCR derives from a human donor with low-grade glioma or glioblastoma, undergoing nonglioma brain surgery, or in good health (not recorded which). The sample was glioma tissue, nonneoplastic brain tissue, or PBMCs (not recorded which). The chain has TRBV20-1 and TRBJ2-7, with 8 bases identical to TRBD2. This chain's CDR3 is CSVSTSDNYEQYF. The CDR3 bases are TGCAGTGTTTCGACTAGCGACAACTACGAGCAGTACTTC.